This T cell receptor beta chain was found in a study of cytomegalovirus exposure and HLA in healthy donors (dated by TCRdb to about 2017). About the full investigation: An earlier analysis of roughly 630 of the donors reported 276 Gb of sequence data and about 100 million unique TCR beta sequences from about 180 million T cells. Roughly 300 gigabases of sequencing data and 70 million to 95 million unique TCR sequences made up an early release that covered roughly 670 HLA-typed donors. In an earlier analysis of around 540 of the donors, high-throughput TCR beta sequencing was used to judge whether each TCR beta V gene segment behaved as functional or pseudogenic. The later analysis used no new phenotypic data to find candidate immune exposures, relying instead on TCR beta sequences and their occurrence across donors. Typing coverage varied by locus: about 629-640 donors for A, B, C, DRB1 and DQB1; 522 for DQA1; some 610 for DPA1; approximately 470 for DPB1. A later genetic analysis used genome-wide SNP genotypes for 398 of the 666 donors, treating that subset as a discovery cohort. Five DR-DQ haplotypes were handled as single units for association and clustering because linkage in the cohort was strong. The genetic ancestry cluster associated with self-reported Caucasian donors included roughly four fifths of the roughly 410 genotyped donors. A separate validation cohort of over a hundred different subjects was used in addition to the roughly 620-subject first cohort. The study was designed to test whether signatures of past pathogen exposure could be identified by cataloging public T cell receptors. In a later analysis, previously published TCR beta repertoires from 500 to 750 donors were re-analyzed and high-resolution HLA genotyping was added so that TCR occurrence patterns could be studied. Among 398 genotyped donors of the cohort, an average of approximately 230,000 unique TCR beta nucleotide sequences were sequenced per donor, roughly 18% of them non-productive. The study used immunosequencing to profile the T cell repertoires of 666 subjects and linked those repertoires to cytomegalovirus serostatus. Class I and class II HLA loci were covered by the typing at four-digit resolution. Donor age, sex, ethnicity and CMV serostatus were compiled together with the repertoire data. Every repertoire in the discovery cohort had been generated on one and the same sequencing platform. High-throughput TCR immunosequencing, statistical association of individual TCRs with disease status, and machine learning were combined to predict cytomegalovirus infection status. What the work shows at the level of the full study, not this receptor alone: In a later analysis, several top co-occurrence clusters were reported to appear linked to parvovirus B19, influenza, CMV and Epstein-Barr virus. Because HLA typing was unavailable for some donors at each locus, only the typed subset was used in association tests. Correlated functional status among segregating V segments might reflect linkage disequilibrium, but an unknown experimental factor could not be ruled out. The study gave a list of about 150 TCR beta chains associated with cytomegalovirus. Sequencing depth was assumed to be roughly uniform across donors in the presence/absence analyses, though that assumption may not hold. In a later analysis, TCR association rates were found to vary across HLA loci, with the most associated TCRs seen for DRB1 alleles and the fewest for HLA-C alleles. The authors suggested that the approach could potentially be generalized to other disease states and immunological phenotypes. Most TCR sequences were observed very rarely across donors, whereas some public TCRs were present in many individuals. Because counts were too low, seventeen rarely observed V segments, including chromosome 9 orphons, were excluded from the earlier analysis of around 590 of the donors. Three of the identified cytomegalovirus-associated TCR beta chains were confirmed in vitro to be specific for cytomegalovirus antigens. A further reported finding was that TCR beta sequences accurately predicted the HLA-A and HLA-B alleles for most subjects in the first cohort. In this cohort, only TCR beta chains were sequenced, and detectable features were limited by the absence of alpha or paired-chain data. CMV serostatus was the only immune exposure information available for the cohort. In a later analysis, around 17,000 TCR beta sequences were associated with specific HLA alleles at a false discovery rate of 0.05. The 87-base-pair reads could not distinguish some IMGT-functional V segments, including TRBV6-2 and TRBV6-3, so those segments were excluded. When HLA alleles, especially DR and DQ, strongly co-occurred, attributing TCR associations to individual alleles was difficult. A later analysis found that HLA-associated TCR beta chains were more clonally expanded and had lower generation probabilities than equally common non-associated chains. In an earlier analysis of approximately 600 of the donors, most TCR beta V segments were observed in productive rearrangements about 87% or about 30% of the time, broadly matching IMGT annotations. An association between a missense DCLRE1C variant and V-gene and J-gene trimming of TCR beta chains was found in a later genetic analysis and replicated in an independent cohort. A later analysis found that most CMV-associated TCR beta chains appeared HLA-restricted, with HLA associations seemingly driven largely by CMV exposure. A later genetic analysis reported fewer N-insertions in productive TCRs among donors in an Asian-associated ancestry cluster than the approximately 670-donor mean. The classifier was reported to diagnose cytomegalovirus status with high specificity and sensitivity in both the original and validation cohorts. A cluster of highly shared sequence variants was judged likely to be a technical artifact of the sequencing pipeline.

The CDR3 measures 14 amino acids from cysteine to phenylalanine. Only the CDR3 DNA stays, 42 bases, in frame from base 1. The germline V gene (reference sequence) specifies LNHNV as CDR1 and YYDKDF as CDR2. Relative to germline, V is 3 bases shorter and J is 5 bases shorter, with 12 bases between their ends. In total, just over 650 healthy bone marrow donors made up the cohort. All cohort members were sampled while nominally healthy, although unrecorded immune exposures were likely present. The donor was CMV seropositive and belonged to the group of more than 250 seropositive cohort members. Every donor gave a peripheral blood sample, and the peripheral blood mononuclear cells from that sample were used for TCR beta sequencing. The Qiagen DNeasy Blood Extraction Kit was used to extract genomic DNA from the blood cell samples. Worth noting for this clone: Its recognized antigen is unknown. No per-base quality is available; no much larger clone lies one base away.

Libraries were made using the immunoSEQ multiplex PCR assay. The multiplex PCR relied on a mix of 60 forward primers for TCR Vbeta segments and 13 reverse primers for TCR Jbeta segments. A multiplex PCR assay on genomic DNA amplified the CDR3 region of rearranged TCR beta genes. The Illumina HiSeq System was used to sequence the amplified TCR beta libraries as 87-base-pair reads. Concerning the study's data processing: A later analysis counted tens of millions of unique TCR beta chains across the 690 or so repertoires, and some 11 million of these chains were shared by at least two donors. To remove PCR and sequencing errors, raw reads were error-corrected and collapsed into unique sequences using a nearest-neighbor algorithm that merged closely related sequences. Alignment of CDR3 sequences to IMGT reference sequences was used to assign V, D and J gene segments. Each retained sequence needed at least a six-nucleotide match to both a V gene segment and a J gene segment. Rearrangements were called productive when the CDR3 lacked stop codons and stayed in frame with V and J; all others were non-productive. Following IMGT convention, CDR3 was defined as the stretch from the second conserved V-encoded cysteine up to the conserved J-encoded phenylalanine. The earlier analysis of roughly 590 of the donors excluded sequences that lacked an unambiguous match to a single V gene segment. An earlier analysis of under 750 of the donors called V segments functional above 56.7% productive rearrangements and segregating when the between-donor standard deviation exceeded 5%. To diagnose cytomegalovirus status from the catalog of TCR beta chain sequences, a statistical classification framework was built. V and J gene assignment, in a later analysis, came from comparing TCR nucleotide sequences with IMGT/GENE-DB human TR gene sequences. A later analysis assigned CDR3 sequences and most-parsimonious VDJ recombination scenarios with the TCRdist pipeline. In a later analysis, each TCR beta chain was defined by its CDR3 amino acid sequence together with its V-gene family, and reads lacking a unique V-gene family were excluded. To address suspected cross-contamination and a sequencing artifact, a later analysis removed a few hundred highly shared, low-generation-probability nucleotide sequences. In a later analysis, a clonal expansion index was calculated for each public chain from normalized within-repertoire ranks of inferred template counts. In a later analysis, generation probabilities were computed with a VDJ recombination model fitted to out-of-frame rearrangements, and the resulting probabilities were checked against IGoR. Hypergeometric tests were used in a later analysis to score TCR-TCR, TCR-HLA and TCR-CMV co-occurrence, with a repertoire-size bias correction applied to the TCR pairs. To estimate false discovery rates, a later analysis permuted the HLA or CMV assignments 20 times. In a later analysis, co-occurring TCRs were grouped using DBSCAN, with TCRdist sequence similarity added in when clustering inside HLA-allele-positive subsets. For co-occurrence clustering, repertoires with fewer than 30,000 or more than 120,000 public chains were excluded, along with five repertoires with anomalous nucleotide sharing. Entries here come from immuneACCESS through TCRdb and include only in-frame sequences with V and J called. Some clones fail to appear in such tables; in the studies checked, an unresolved V gene covers under half of the shortfall, and the cause of the remainder is unknown. V and J calls plus clone size are reproduced from that table; the DNA served to infer D and trimming. The sample table shows approximately 190,000 clones, and approximately 77% are seen once. More than 3% of the sample rests with the top ten.

This sequence originates from a man between 40 and 49 years old in good health and CMV-seropositive. The source material was PBMCs. This chain is built from TRBV15 and TRBJ2-3; TRBD1 is perhaps the D gene, given 5 matching bases. The DNA sequence is as follows: TGTGCCACCAGCAGGACAGTGCAGGGAGATACGCAGTATTTT. Protein translation: CATSRTVQGDTQYF.